This TCR beta chain was found in a study of beta chain features in type 1 diabetes. Turning to the study itself: All samples yielded around 98,000,000 examined sorted cells.

Findings and limits, study-wide: A cDNA-based sequencing approach could over-represent cells with high TCR expression. Patients with Type 1 diabetes showed moderately but significantly shorter TCRB CDR3s in all four CD4+ subsets. The study found fewer insertions and more deletions at VDJ junctions in type 1 diabetes patients.

Expressed TCRB transcripts were sequenced after all isolated RNA was converted to cDNA. Repertoires were generated with immunoSEQ multiplex PCR, while TCRdb's copy carries only in-frame clones and drops some. The sample has around 340,000 clones, 20% seen once. This clone was seen more than once but under ten times. The antigen is not known. The CDR3 sequence is 14 residues long. V gave up 1 base and J gave up 6 bases, with 10 bases separating them. The germline V gene has CDR1 SGHTA and CDR2 FQGNSA. The chain is built from TRBV7-2 and TRBJ2-1; D is unclear. This TCR derives from a woman aged 18-29 years in good health. The sample was naive CD4+ T cells from blood. CDR3 sequence: CASSLDLWPNEQFF. In DNA form, the CDR3 reads TGTGCCAGCAGCTTAGATCTGTGGCCCAATGAGCAGTTCTTC.